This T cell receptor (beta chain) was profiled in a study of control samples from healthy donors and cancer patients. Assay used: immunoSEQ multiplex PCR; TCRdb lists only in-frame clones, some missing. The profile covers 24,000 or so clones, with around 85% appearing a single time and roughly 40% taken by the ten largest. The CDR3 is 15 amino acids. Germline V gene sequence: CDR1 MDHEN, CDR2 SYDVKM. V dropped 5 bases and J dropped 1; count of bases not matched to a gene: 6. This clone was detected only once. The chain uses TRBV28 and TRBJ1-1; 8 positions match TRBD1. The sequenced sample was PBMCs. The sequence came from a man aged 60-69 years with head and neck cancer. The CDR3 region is CASSGITGGNTEAFF. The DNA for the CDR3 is TGTGCCAGCAGTGGAATTACAGGGGGGAACACTGAAGCTTTCTTT.